Listed below are T cell receptor beta chains from one sample, sequenced in a study of human T cells and chemical hapten exposure. TCRdb reprocessed the 5' RACE reads via MiXCR and lists one record per CDR3 protein. The top ten clones hold 2% to 2.5% of a sample with tens of thousands of distinct CDR3 sequences, more than 7.5% of them seen once. The source is a male donor in good health. Each CDR3 is given with its conserved first and last residue. Each record gives: V gene, J gene, clone size, D gene, CDR3 protein, CDR3 DNA. A D gene is named only where the DNA matches it firmly. The size entry is marked missing in some rows and otherwise reads once, few, many or a size class.

>TRBV15|TRBJ2-2|many|TRBD1
CATSRETGVNTGELFF
TGTGCCACCAGCAGAGAAACAGGGGTAAACACCGGGGAGCTGTTTTTT
>TRBV7-2|TRBJ1-5|few|-
CASSPQGNQPQHF
TGTGCCAGCAGCCCACAGGGCAATCAGCCCCAGCATTTT
>TRBV10-3|TRBJ1-1|few|TRBD1
CAISDRDSPMEKNTEAFF
TGTGCCATCAGTGATCGGGACAGTCCGATGGAAAAGAACACTGAAGCTTTCTTT
>TRBV7-2|TRBJ1-1|-|TRBD1
CASSFSQGATEAFF
TGTGCCAGCAGCTTTTCCCAGGGGGCGACTGAAGCTTTCTTT
>TRBV19|TRBJ2-2|few|-
CASSPFHQRGLGTGELFF
TGTGCCAGTAGTCCCTTTCACCAGAGGGGCCTGGGGACCGGGGAGCTGTTTTTT
>TRBV10-3|TRBJ2-1|many|TRBD2
CAIWGGLAGDEQFF
TGTGCCATCTGGGGGGGTTTAGCGGGGGATGAGCAGTTCTTC
>TRBV5-1|TRBJ1-4|many|-
CASGQTTNEKLFF
TGCGCCAGCGGACAGACAACTAATGAAAAACTGTTTTTT
>TRBV25-1|TRBJ2-3|many|TRBD1
CASSEFVLGQGATDTQYF
TGTGCCAGCAGTGAATTCGTACTGGGACAGGGGGCCACAGATACGCAGTATTTT
>TRBV7-8|TRBJ2-4|-|-
CASSLARPGAAKNIQYF
TGTGCCAGCAGCTTAGCGCGGCCGGGGGCGGCCAAAAACATTCAGTACTTC
>TRBV6-1|TRBJ2-2|-|-
CASSSTLYRTGELFF
TGTGCCAGCAGCTCGACCCTCTACCGCACCGGGGAGCTGTTTTTT
>TRBV7-9|TRBJ1-1|-|-
CASSLQQGTDTEAFF
TGTGCCAGCAGCTTACAACAGGGAACAGACACTGAAGCTTTCTTT
>TRBV12-3/TRBV12-4|TRBJ2-6|many|-
CASHEDPGANVLTF
TGTGCCAGCCACGAGGACCCTGGGGCCAACGTCCTGACTTTC
>TRBV19|TRBJ1-5|-|TRBD1
CASSIDRDKPQHF
TGTGCCAGTAGTATTGACAGGGATAAGCCCCAGCATTTT
>TRBV28|TRBJ2-4|few|TRBD2
CASSLDAAGTIDIQYF
TGTGCCAGCAGTTTAGACGCCGCCGGGACTATAGACATTCAGTACTTC
>TRBV11-1|TRBJ2-3|-|-
CASSRSGGGTDTQYF
TGTGCCAGCAGCCGGTCGGGCGGAGGCACAGATACGCAGTATTTT
>TRBV20-1|TRBJ1-1|-|-
CSARYAPNTEAFF
TGCAGTGCTAGGTACGCGCCGAACACTGAAGCTTTCTTT
>TRBV11-2|TRBJ2-3|many|TRBD2
CASSLVGSGSLITDTQYF
TGTGCCAGCAGCTTAGTGGGCAGCGGGAGTCTTATCACAGATACGCAGTATTTT
>TRBV12-5|TRBJ2-7|-|-
CASAFLPGTGKGQYF
TGTGCTAGTGCCTTCCTACCCGGGACGGGAAAAGGGCAGTACTTC
>TRBV20-1|TRBJ1-4|few|-
CSAVGGTNEKLFF
TGCAGTGCCGTAGGGGGTACTAATGAAAAACTGTTTTTT
>TRBV24-1|TRBJ2-2|many|TRBD1
CATSDHNDRGAGELFF
TGTGCCACCAGTGATCATAACGACAGGGGGGCCGGGGAGCTGTTTTTT
>TRBV20-1|TRBJ2-7|few|-
CSARDSKDYEQYF
TGCAGTGCTAGAGATTCGAAGGACTACGAGCAGTACTTC
>TRBV12-3/TRBV12-4|TRBJ2-7|few|TRBD2
CASSGTSSYEQYF
TGTGCCAGCAGTGGGACTAGTTCGTACGAGCAGTACTTC
>TRBV5-1|TRBJ2-2|few|TRBD1
CASSLGTGVGTGELFF
TGCGCCAGCAGCTTGGGGACAGGGGTCGGGACCGGGGAGCTGTTTTTT
>TRBV9|TRBJ1-5|few|TRBD1
CASSVGTGDNQPQHF
TGTGCCAGCAGCGTAGGGACAGGGGACAATCAGCCCCAGCATTTT
>TRBV12-3/TRBV12-4|TRBJ2-3|-|TRBD1
CASSGTGKVTQYF
TGTGCCAGCAGTGGGACAGGGAAGGTCACGCAGTATTTT
>TRBV15|TRBJ1-5|-|-
CATSRDRGSQPQHF
TGTGCCACCAGCAGAGATAGGGGGAGTCAGCCCCAGCATTTT
>TRBV20-1|TRBJ2-3|few|-
CSARDRKGWSTDTQYF
TGCAGTGCTAGAGATAGGAAGGGTTGGAGCACAGATACGCAGTATTTT
>TRBV6-1|TRBJ1-5|-|-
CASSDRDTTIYSNQPQHF
TGTGCCAGCAGTGACCGGGACACGACCATCTATAGCAATCAGCCCCAGCATTTT
>TRBV5-4|TRBJ2-5|many|-
CASSSGSSWVETQYF
TGTGCCAGCAGCTCAGGTTCTAGCTGGGTCGAGACCCAGTACTTC
>TRBV6-1|TRBJ1-2|few|-
CASSDPGAQDGYTF
TGTGCCAGCAGTGATCCAGGGGCGCAGGATGGCTACACCTTC
>TRBV12-5|TRBJ2-5|-|-
CASGLEQETQYF
TGTGCTAGTGGTTTGGAGCAAGAGACCCAGTACTTC
>TRBV7-9|TRBJ2-5|-|-
CASSSRVVQETQYF
TGTGCCAGCAGCAGCAGGGTTGTCCAAGAGACCCAGTACTTC
>TRBV29-1|TRBJ2-1|-|-
CSVDFGGPLYNEQFF
TGCAGCGTTGACTTCGGAGGGCCTCTGTACAATGAGCAGTTCTTC
>TRBV18|TRBJ2-7|few|-
CASSPKTVGSSSEQYF
TGTGCCAGCTCACCAAAAACTGTAGGTAGCTCGTCCGAGCAGTACTTC
>TRBV7-9|TRBJ2-3|many|-
CASSPWLTVAGDTQYF
TGTGCCAGCAGCCCTTGGTTGACCGTCGCCGGGGATACGCAGTATTTT
>TRBV6-2/TRBV6-3|TRBJ1-5|-|TRBD1
CASTRPGQRNQPQHF
TGTGCCAGCACCAGACCGGGACAGCGCAATCAGCCCCAGCATTTT
>TRBV15|TRBJ2-1|-|-
CATRAGAGGNNEQFF
TGTGCCACCAGGGCGGGGGCAGGGGGGAACAATGAGCAGTTCTTC
>TRBV29-1|TRBJ2-5|-|TRBD2
CSVEDLGASGTQETQYF
TGCAGCGTTGAAGATCTTGGGGCTAGCGGGACACAAGAGACCCAGTACTTC
>TRBV20-1|TRBJ2-3|few|TRBD2
CSAPGLAGGADTQYF
TGCAGTGCCCCGGGACTAGCGGGAGGTGCGGATACGCAGTATTTT
>TRBV11-2|TRBJ1-1|many|-
CASSPGNTEAFF
TGTGCCAGCAGTCCGGGGAACACTGAAGCTTTCTTT
>TRBV11-2|TRBJ2-7|many|TRBD1
CASSVPGTAYEQYF
TGTGCCAGCAGCGTCCCGGGGACAGCCTACGAGCAGTACTTC
>TRBV4-3|TRBJ2-7|-|-
CASSQESRGSSYEQYF
TGCGCCAGCAGCCAAGAAAGCCGGGGGAGCTCCTACGAGCAGTACTTC
>TRBV10-3|TRBJ2-1|few|TRBD2
CAITEGGEGIYNEQFF
TGTGCCATCACCGAGGGAGGGGAGGGAATTTACAATGAGCAGTTCTTC
>TRBV7-9|TRBJ1-1|few|-
CASRFLGTTEAFF
TGTGCCAGCAGATTCCTCGGGACCACTGAAGCTTTCTTT
>TRBV6-5|TRBJ2-5|few|TRBD1
CASSSRQGRETQYF
TGTGCCAGCAGTTCTAGACAGGGGCGGGAGACCCAGTACTTC
>TRBV7-6|TRBJ2-3|few|-
CASSLAFGTDTQYF
TGTGCCAGCAGCTTAGCTTTCGGCACAGATACGCAGTATTTT
>TRBV5-4|TRBJ2-3|many|TRBD2
CASSLRVAGGTDTQYF
TGTGCCAGCAGCTTGCGGGTAGCGGGGGGCACAGATACGCAGTATTTT
>TRBV13|TRBJ2-7|few|-
CASSNTGSHEQYF
TGTGCCAGCAGCAACACAGGGTCCCACGAGCAGTACTTC
>TRBV2|TRBJ2-5|few|TRBD1
CASSRHGSGGDQETQYF
TGTGCCAGCAGTCGCCACGGTTCAGGGGGTGACCAAGAGACCCAGTACTTC
>TRBV20-1|TRBJ1-1|-|-
CSASLAFF
TGCAGTGCTAGTTTGGCTTTCTTT
>TRBV4-3|TRBJ2-1|many|TRBD2
CASSAGGQGNNEQFF
TGCGCCAGCAGCGCGGGGGGGCAGGGGAACAATGAGCAGTTCTTC
>TRBV7-6|TRBJ1-5|-|-
CASSLEQGNQPQHF
TGTGCCAGCAGCCTAGAACAGGGAAATCAGCCCCAGCATTTT
>TRBV7-9|TRBJ1-1|-|-
CASSSRQDEAFF
TGTGCCAGCAGCTCCCGACAGGATGAAGCTTTCTTT
>TRBV5-1|TRBJ2-5|many|-
CASSLVAGQAQETQYF
TGCGCCAGCAGCTTGGTAGCTGGACAAGCACAAGAGACCCAGTACTTC
>TRBV18|TRBJ2-3|-|-
CASSPGYDSTDTQYF
TGTGCCAGTTCGCCGGGTTACGATAGCACAGATACGCAGTATTTT
>TRBV20-1|TRBJ1-5|-|TRBD1
CSARIGTGVNQPQHF
TGCAGTGCTAGAATCGGGACAGGCGTTAATCAGCCCCAGCATTTT
>TRBV29-1|TRBJ1-5|few|-
CSVGQPNQPQHF
TGCAGCGTTGGCCAGCCCAATCAGCCCCAGCATTTT
>TRBV5-1|TRBJ2-7|many|-
CASSLVSRRDEQYF
TGCGCCAGCAGCTTGGTCTCGAGGAGAGACGAGCAGTACTTC
>TRBV7-9|TRBJ2-1|many|-
CASSSELSYNEQFF
TGTGCCAGCAGCTCCGAGTTATCCTACAATGAGCAGTTCTTC
>TRBV19|TRBJ1-2|-|TRBD1
CASSKIFGQAVHGYTF
TGTGCCAGTAGTAAGATATTCGGACAGGCGGTCCATGGCTACACCTTC